The rows below give T cell receptor beta chains drawn from one sample of a study of CDR3 diversity in severe acne. TCRdb analysed the PCR reads with MiXCR anew, one entry per CDR3 protein. The table records approximately 90,000 distinct CDR3 sequences, approximately 49% of them present only once. The sequenced sample consisted of blood. Receptor source: a male donor with severe acne vulgaris. Each CDR3 is given with its conserved first and last residue. A D gene is named only where the DNA matches it firmly. The size field is filled for only some rows; it gives once, few, many or a size class.

CDR3 DNA: TGCAGTGCTAGAGGTGAAACTAGCGGGAGGGCCCAGTTAACCTACGAGCATTTT
CDR3 protein: CSARGETSGRAQLTYEHF
clone size: NA
D gene: NA
J gene: TRBJ1-5
V gene: TRBV20-1

CDR3 DNA: TGTGCCAGCAGCAAAAGGGGTACTGAAGCTTTCTTT
CDR3 protein: CASSKRGTEAFF
clone size: few
D gene: NA
J gene: TRBJ1-1
V gene: TRBV7-9

CDR3 DNA: TGTGCCAGCAGGACTAGCGGGATTGCCTACGAGCAGTACTTC
CDR3 protein: CASRTSGIAYEQYF
clone size: few
D gene: TRBD2
J gene: TRBJ2-7
V gene: TRBV2

CDR3 DNA: TGTGCCAGCAGCGCACAGACAGGGAACACTGAAGCTTTCTTT
CDR3 protein: CASSAQTGNTEAFF
clone size: NA
D gene: NA
J gene: TRBJ1-1
V gene: TRBV24-1

CDR3 DNA: TGCAGCGTTCTAGAACAGGGAAATCGGCCCCAGCATTTT
CDR3 protein: CSVLEQGNRPQHF
clone size: NA
D gene: NA
J gene: TRBJ1-5
V gene: TRBV29-1

CDR3 DNA: TGTGCCAGCAGCCAGGGGGTGGGGCCACGAGATACGCAGTATTTT
CDR3 protein: CASSQGVGPRDTQYF
clone size: once
D gene: TRBD1
J gene: TRBJ2-3
V gene: TRBV7-2

CDR3 DNA: TGCAGCGTACTAGGACAGGGCACATTGAACACTGAAGCTTTCTTT
CDR3 protein: CSVLGQGTLNTEAFF
clone size: NA
D gene: TRBD1
J gene: TRBJ1-1
V gene: TRBV29-1

CDR3 DNA: TGTGCCAGCAGCTTCCCCAGCTACGAGCAGTACTTC
CDR3 protein: CASSFPSYEQYF
clone size: NA
D gene: NA
J gene: TRBJ2-7
V gene: TRBV7-2

CDR3 DNA: TGTGCCAGCAGGACCTCATACAATGAGCAGTTCTTC
CDR3 protein: CASRTSYNEQFF
clone size: many
D gene: NA
J gene: TRBJ2-1
V gene: TRBV6-2/TRBV6-3

CDR3 DNA: TGTGCCAGCAGTTACTCTCCAGAGACCTATGGCTACACCTTC
CDR3 protein: CASSYSPETYGYTF
clone size: NA
D gene: NA
J gene: TRBJ1-2
V gene: TRBV6-5

CDR3 DNA: TGCAGTGCTAGAGCGGGACTAGCGGATTCAAGGAATGAGCAGTTCTTC
CDR3 protein: CSARAGLADSRNEQFF
clone size: many
D gene: TRBD2
J gene: TRBJ2-1
V gene: TRBV20-1

CDR3 DNA: TGTGCCAGCAGCCGACAGGGATCTGGATCCTACGAGCAGTACTTC
CDR3 protein: CASSRQGSGSYEQYF
clone size: NA
D gene: TRBD1
J gene: TRBJ2-7
V gene: TRBV10-3

CDR3 DNA: TGTGCCAGCAGGGAATTTAGCTCCTACAATGAGCAGTTCTTC
CDR3 protein: CASREFSSYNEQFF
clone size: NA
D gene: NA
J gene: TRBJ2-1
V gene: TRBV7-6

CDR3 DNA: TGTGCCACCAGCACCCCCTCACAGGACCCCTACGAGCAGTACTTC
CDR3 protein: CATSTPSQDPYEQYF
clone size: NA
D gene: NA
J gene: TRBJ2-7
V gene: TRBV15

CDR3 DNA: TGTGCCAGCAGCCAGGGACAGGGGGCGAACGAGCAGTACTTC
CDR3 protein: CASSQGQGANEQYF
clone size: NA
D gene: TRBD1
J gene: TRBJ2-7
V gene: TRBV2

CDR3 DNA: TGTGCCAGCACCCTGGTCCCCCAGGGATGGGCCAACGTCCTGACTTTC
CDR3 protein: CASTLVPQGWANVLTF
clone size: NA
D gene: NA
J gene: TRBJ2-6
V gene: TRBV7-6

CDR3 DNA: TGTGCCAGCAGTGACGCGCCTCGTTTCGAGCAGTACTTC
CDR3 protein: CASSDAPRFEQYF
clone size: many
D gene: NA
J gene: TRBJ2-7
V gene: TRBV6-1

CDR3 DNA: TGTGCCAGCAGCCTAAAGGGACAGGGTTGGACTGAAGCTTTCTTT
CDR3 protein: CASSLKGQGWTEAFF
clone size: few
D gene: TRBD1
J gene: TRBJ1-1
V gene: TRBV13

CDR3 DNA: TGTGCCAGCAGTGAACAGGGAGGCGAGCAGTACTTC
CDR3 protein: CASSEQGGEQYF
clone size: NA
D gene: NA
J gene: TRBJ2-7
V gene: TRBV2

CDR3 DNA: TGCAGCGTCAAGGACAGGGAAGGGTTTGACACCGGGGAGCTGTTTTTT
CDR3 protein: CSVKDREGFDTGELFF
clone size: NA
D gene: TRBD1
J gene: TRBJ2-2
V gene: TRBV29-1

CDR3 DNA: TGTGCCAGCAGTTTCACTTTGGACAGACAAGAGACCCAGTACTTC
CDR3 protein: CASSFTLDRQETQYF
clone size: NA
D gene: NA
J gene: TRBJ2-5
V gene: TRBV6-6

CDR3 DNA: TGTGCCAGCAGCCAAGCCATCGGACTAGCGGCAGATACGCAGTATTTT
CDR3 protein: CASSQAIGLAADTQYF
clone size: NA
D gene: TRBD2
J gene: TRBJ2-3
V gene: TRBV3-1

CDR3 DNA: TGCAGCGTTGAAGATTCCGGTACTGAGCAGTTCTTC
CDR3 protein: CSVEDSGTEQFF
clone size: NA
D gene: NA
J gene: TRBJ2-1
V gene: TRBV29-1

CDR3 DNA: TGTGCCAGCCAGACTGACTCGTACGAGCAGTACTTC
CDR3 protein: CASQTDSYEQYF
clone size: NA
D gene: NA
J gene: TRBJ2-7
V gene: TRBV6-6

CDR3 DNA: TGTGCCAGTAGTATGGGCAGCCCCCTCTACAATGAGCAGTCCTTC
CDR3 protein: CASSMGSPLYNEQSF
clone size: NA
D gene: NA
J gene: TRBJ2-1
V gene: TRBV19

CDR3 DNA: TGTGCCAGCAGCTTAGGAGGGGGAGGAACTGAAGCTTTCTTT
CDR3 protein: CASSLGGGGTEAFF
clone size: many
D gene: NA
J gene: TRBJ1-1
V gene: TRBV7-2

CDR3 DNA: TGCAGTGCCCCCAAGGGACAGGGGGCTTGGTCGAACACTGAAGCTTTCTTT
CDR3 protein: CSAPKGQGAWSNTEAFF
clone size: many
D gene: TRBD1
J gene: TRBJ1-1
V gene: TRBV20-1

CDR3 DNA: TGTGCCAGCAGTTACAGGGGCCCGGAGACCCAGTACTTC
CDR3 protein: CASSYRGPETQYF
clone size: NA
D gene: NA
J gene: TRBJ2-5
V gene: TRBV6-5

CDR3 DNA: TGTGCCAGCAGCTTGGCAGCGGCCTACGAGCAGTACTTC
CDR3 protein: CASSLAAAYEQYF
clone size: NA
D gene: NA
J gene: TRBJ2-7
V gene: TRBV5-5

CDR3 DNA: TGCAGCGTGAGGGACTCCAGCTCCTACGAGCAGTACTTC
CDR3 protein: CSVRDSSSYEQYF
clone size: NA
D gene: NA
J gene: TRBJ2-7
V gene: TRBV29-1

CDR3 DNA: TGTGCCAGCCGACTCCGGGGGGTCGATGGCTACACCTTC
CDR3 protein: CASRLRGVDGYTF
clone size: NA
D gene: NA
J gene: TRBJ1-2
V gene: TRBV5-4

CDR3 DNA: TGTGCCAGCAGCTTATCGATCACGGACAGAACTAATTCACCCCTCCACTTT
CDR3 protein: CASSLSITDRTNSPLHF
clone size: many
D gene: NA
J gene: TRBJ1-6
V gene: TRBV7-8

CDR3 DNA: TGTGCCGGCAGTTTGGCAGTGGCAATCGAAGCTTTCTTT
CDR3 protein: CAGSLAVAIEAFF
clone size: few
D gene: NA
J gene: TRBJ1-1
V gene: TRBV12-3/TRBV12-4

CDR3 DNA: TGTGCCAGCGGCCAAGGACGGTTTGAGACCCAGTACTTC
CDR3 protein: CASGQGRFETQYF
clone size: NA
D gene: NA
J gene: TRBJ2-5
V gene: TRBV6-5

CDR3 DNA: TGCAGTGCCAGCAGCTCGGGACTCCCTGGCTACGAGCAGTACTTC
CDR3 protein: CSASSSGLPGYEQYF
clone size: NA
D gene: NA
J gene: TRBJ2-7
V gene: TRBV20-1

CDR3 DNA: TGCAGTGCTAGTTCCTCAGGACAGGGAGTCAACATTCAGTACTTC
CDR3 protein: CSASSSGQGVNIQYF
clone size: NA
D gene: TRBD1
J gene: TRBJ2-4
V gene: TRBV20-1

CDR3 DNA: TGTGCCATCAGTGAGGCCCGGGACGGAAAAGAGACCCAGTACTTC
CDR3 protein: CAISEARDGKETQYF
clone size: NA
D gene: NA
J gene: TRBJ2-5
V gene: TRBV10-3

CDR3 DNA: TGTGCCAGCAGCTTAGTCGGGGTCGCGAACACCGGGGAGCTGTTTTTT
CDR3 protein: CASSLVGVANTGELFF
clone size: NA
D gene: NA
J gene: TRBJ2-2
V gene: TRBV7-9

CDR3 DNA: TGTGCCAGCTGGACAGGAAGTAATGAAAAACTGTTTTTT
CDR3 protein: CASWTGSNEKLFF
clone size: few
D gene: TRBD1
J gene: TRBJ1-4
V gene: TRBV19

CDR3 DNA: TGTGCCAGCAGTGAACGAGGGAGCAATCAGCCCCAGCATTTT
CDR3 protein: CASSERGSNQPQHF
clone size: few
D gene: NA
J gene: TRBJ1-5
V gene: TRBV10-3

CDR3 DNA: TGCAGTGCTAGAACAGAGAACACCGGGGAGCTGTTTTTT
CDR3 protein: CSARTENTGELFF
clone size: NA
D gene: NA
J gene: TRBJ2-2
V gene: TRBV20-1

CDR3 DNA: TGTGCCACCAGTGAGGTGGCTAGCTCCTACAATGAACAACTGTTTTTT
CDR3 protein: CATSEVASSYNEQLFF
clone size: NA
D gene: NA
J gene: TRBJ1-4
V gene: TRBV24-1

CDR3 DNA: TGTGCCACCAGTGATTTGACCGGGCCGGTGGGGAATGAGCAGTTCTTC
CDR3 protein: CATSDLTGPVGNEQFF
clone size: many
D gene: NA
J gene: TRBJ2-1
V gene: TRBV24-1

CDR3 DNA: TGTGCCAGTAGTAGGGGGGCGGCAGATACGCAGTATTTT
CDR3 protein: CASSRGAADTQYF
clone size: medium-sized
D gene: NA
J gene: TRBJ2-3
V gene: TRBV19

CDR3 DNA: TGTGCCAACAGCATTCACCGGGAACAAGAGACCCAGTACTTC
CDR3 protein: CANSIHREQETQYF
clone size: NA
D gene: NA
J gene: TRBJ2-5
V gene: TRBV5-8

CDR3 DNA: TGTGCCAGCAGCGTAGCCGGGGTTGCGGAGACCCAGTACTTC
CDR3 protein: CASSVAGVAETQYF
clone size: NA
D gene: NA
J gene: TRBJ2-5
V gene: TRBV9

CDR3 DNA: TGCAGTGCTAGTTCGGGTGGTACAGATACGCAGTATTTT
CDR3 protein: CSASSGGTDTQYF
clone size: medium-sized
D gene: NA
J gene: TRBJ2-3
V gene: TRBV20-1

CDR3 DNA: TGTGCCACCAGTGCCGGGGGGCTGAACACCGGGGAGCTGTTTTTT
CDR3 protein: CATSAGGLNTGELFF
clone size: NA
D gene: NA
J gene: TRBJ2-2
V gene: TRBV24-1

CDR3 DNA: TGCGCCAGCGCCCTAGAGCCTAGATTCACAGATACGCGGTACTTT
CDR3 protein: CASALEPRFTDTRYF
clone size: few
D gene: NA
J gene: TRBJ2-3
V gene: TRBV7-3

CDR3 DNA: TGTGCCAGTAGTCTTAAACAGGGGATCTACACAGATACGCAGTATTTT
CDR3 protein: CASSLKQGIYTDTQYF
clone size: many
D gene: TRBD1
J gene: TRBJ2-3
V gene: TRBV19

CDR3 DNA: TGCAGTGCTAGAGATCTTGGAGTAGCTGGGTACCAAGAGACCCAGTACTTC
CDR3 protein: CSARDLGVAGYQETQYF
clone size: NA
D gene: NA
J gene: TRBJ2-5
V gene: TRBV20-1

CDR3 DNA: TGTGCCACCAGTTTGGGACATTCTTCCTACGAGCAGTACTTC
CDR3 protein: CATSLGHSSYEQYF
clone size: NA
D gene: NA
J gene: TRBJ2-7
V gene: TRBV15

CDR3 DNA: TGCAGCGTAAAACAGGGAGAGGAAAGCACAGATACGCAGTATTTT
CDR3 protein: CSVKQGEESTDTQYF
clone size: once
D gene: NA
J gene: TRBJ2-3
V gene: TRBV29-1

CDR3 DNA: TGTGCCAGCAACCCCGGGAATAGCCTTAATGAGCAGTTCTTC
CDR3 protein: CASNPGNSLNEQFF
clone size: NA
D gene: NA
J gene: TRBJ2-1
V gene: TRBV6-2/TRBV6-3

CDR3 DNA: TGTGCCAGCAGCCTTAGGGGTACAGCTGAAGCTTTCTTT
CDR3 protein: CASSLRGTAEAFF
clone size: NA
D gene: NA
J gene: TRBJ1-1
V gene: TRBV14

CDR3 DNA: TGTGCCAGCAGTCCTGGGACTCTGGAGGGGGAGACCCAGTACTTC
CDR3 protein: CASSPGTLEGETQYF
clone size: NA
D gene: NA
J gene: TRBJ2-5
V gene: TRBV7-2

CDR3 DNA: TGTGCCGGCTCACCAGGCAGCGGGGGGGTAGACAATGAGCAGTCCTTC
CDR3 protein: CAGSPGSGGVDNEQSF
clone size: NA
D gene: TRBD2
J gene: TRBJ2-1
V gene: TRBV18

CDR3 DNA: TGTGCCACCAGGGGGACAGGGAATACTGAAGCTTTCTTT
CDR3 protein: CATRGTGNTEAFF
clone size: medium-sized
D gene: TRBD1
J gene: TRBJ1-1
V gene: TRBV24-1

CDR3 DNA: TGCGCCAGCAGCGAGTACGGGGTGGATTACGAGCAGTACTTC
CDR3 protein: CASSEYGVDYEQYF
clone size: few
D gene: NA
J gene: TRBJ2-7
V gene: TRBV10-2